One and the same sample provided the 10 T cell receptor beta chains below, sequenced in a study of blood T cell repertoires in COVID-19. Assay used: immunoSEQ multiplex PCR; TCRdb lists only in-frame clones, some missing. The sample has 150,000 to 200,000 clones; 70% to 90% are singletons. Sequencing was done on a sample of peripheral blood. The receptors derive from a man in his sixties with acute or convalescent COVID-19.

CDR3 amino acids: CASSYSASSGGAVDTQYF. As DNA, the CDR3 is TGTGCCAGCAGTTACTCCGCGAGTAGCGGGGGGGCCGTAGATACGCAGTATTTT. This chain connects TRBV6-2 or TRBV6-3 to TRBJ2-3; TRBD2 aligns across 11 bases. The ends lost 0 bases at V and 5 bases at J; junction bases unmatched: 10. CDR1 MNHEY and CDR2 SVGEGT come from the germline V gene. The length of the CDR3 is 18 residues.

This clone was observed a single time. The CDR3 region is CASSLRDEQYF. The CDR3 DNA is TGTGCCAGCAGCTTACGAGACGAGCAGTACTTC. The V gene is TRBV11-3, the J gene TRBJ2-7; D call uncertain. The germline V and J ends were trimmed by 2 bases and 5 bases, with 4 bases remaining between them. Germline V lookup: CDR1 SGHNT, CDR2 YENEEA. The length of the CDR3 is 11 residues.

This clone showed up just a few times. CDR3 loop: CASSLALSAEAFF. The CDR3 nucleotides read TGTGCCAGCAGTTTAGCTCTAAGTGCTGAAGCTTTCTTT. This chain links TRBV12-3 or TRBV12-4 with TRBJ1-1; D gene ambiguous. The CDR3 has 13 residues. The V gene lost 0 bases and the J gene lost 6 bases, with 8 bases spanning the gap.

This clone showed up just a few times. The chain uses TRBV9 and TRBJ1-4, with a tentative D call TRBD1 (6 bases). The CDR3 length is 15 residues. The V end lost 3 bases, the J end lost 11 bases, and 20 bases lay between the germline ends. The germline CDR1 and CDR2 sequences are SGDLS and YYNGEE. The CDR3 bases are TGTGCCAGCAGCGCTGAAAATCCGGGACAAACGAAACTGTTTTTT. Encoded protein: CASSAENPGQTKLFF.

The CDR3 DNA reads TGCAGCGTTGTACCGGGCCTAGCGAACACTGAAGCTTTCTTT. This encodes CSVVPGLANTEAFF. The chain carries TRBV29-1 and TRBJ1-1; D gene uncertain. This CDR3 spans 14 amino acids. V was clipped by 4 bases and J by 1 base, with 13 bases between them. Germline CDR1 is SQVTM and CDR2 is ANQGSEA.

V and J are TRBV6-5 and TRBJ2-1; TRBD1 agrees at 10 bases. Germline loops: CDR1 MNHEY, CDR2 SVGAGI. The CDR3 contains 15 residues. J gave up 1 base and V 7 bases, and 4 bases lay outside the gene matches. In DNA form, the CDR3 reads TGTGCCAGCACCACGGACAGGGGGTCCTACAATGAGCAGTTCTTC. It translates to CASTTDRGSYNEQFF.

This chain links TRBV4-1 with TRBJ2-4; 7 bases line up with TRBD1. Germline loops: CDR1 MGHRA, CDR2 YSYEKL. Trimming removed 2 bases from V and 0 bases from J; junction bases left unmatched: 4. CDR3 length: 16 residues. CDR3: CASSQTGAVAKNIQYF. The CDR3 DNA reads TGCGCCAGCAGCCAAACAGGGGCTGTAGCCAAAAACATTCAGTACTTC.

This sequence joins TRBV7-9 and TRBJ2-3; no reliable D call. V was pared by 4 bases and J by 4 bases, with 9 bases between. Germline V gives CDR1 SEHNR, CDR2 FQNEAQ (reference sequence). CDR3 size: 13 residues. In nucleotides, the CDR3 is TGTGCCAGCAGCTCTTACATCCCAGATACGCAGTATTTT. This encodes CASSSYIPDTQYF.

The chain joins TRBV7-9 to TRBJ2-2; 8 nucleotides line up with TRBD1. CDR1 and CDR2 (germline): SEHNR, FQNEAQ (reference sequence). This CDR3 has 15 residues. Unmatched junction bases numbered 5, after V lost 7 bases and J lost 1 base. The CDR3 DNA reads TGTGCCAGCACCCAGGGGGCAGGGAACACCGGGGAGCTGTTTTTT. It specifies CASTQGAGNTGELFF.

CDR3 sequence reads: CASSSGQPGGSPLHF. CDR3 nucleotides: TGCGCCAGCAGCTCTGGCCAACCCGGCGGTTCACCCCTCCACTTT. The chain combines TRBV5-1 with TRBJ1-6, with D hard to call. Trimming took 3 bases from V and 9 from J, leaving 16 bases between them. Germline-derived CDR1 and CDR2 are SGHRS and YFSETQ. The CDR3 runs 15 residues.